These 23 T cell receptor beta chains came from one sample sequenced in a study of T cells in Graves' hyperthyroidism and ophthalmopathy. The CDR3 regions of TCR beta were amplified from RNA transcripts. The study used the HTBI primer set for a first-round RT-PCR of the TCR CDR3. TCRdb redid the calling of the multiplex PCR reads with MiXCR, one entry per CDR3 protein. Of some 490,000 distinct CDR3 sequences in the sample, about 20% were seen once. The sample consisted of blood. Receptors originate from a woman in her 70s with Graves' ophthalmopathy.

Only a few counts were recorded for this clonotype. V and J are TRBV20-1 and TRBJ2-3, with D perhaps matching TRBD2 (7 bases). CDR3 length: 16 residues. V was clipped by 1 base and J by 2 bases, with 16 bases between them. CDR1 and CDR2 (germline): DFQATT, SNEGSKA (reference sequence). The CDR3 DNA sequence: TGCAGTGCTAGAGGGCTTGGCGGGGGACACACAGATACGCAGTATTTT. It encodes CSARGLGGGHTDTQYF.

The J gene is TRBJ2-1, the V gene TRBV20-1; D remains ambiguous. The CDR3 runs to 14 residues. CDR1 and CDR2 (germline): DFQATT, SNEGSKA (reference sequence). V lost 6 bases and J lost 0, with 12 bases in between. The CDR3 protein is CSAQTWSSYNEQFF. CDR3 DNA sequence: TGCAGTGCCCAGACCTGGAGCTCCTACAATGAGCAGTTCTTC.

This clonotype showed up just a few times. This chain uses TRBV12-3 or TRBV12-4 with TRBJ1-6, with a weak D call TRBD1 (6 bases). V lost 5 bases, J lost 5 bases, and 10 bases lay in between. This CDR3 has 14 residues. CDR3 sequence: CASSVGHNNSPLHF. The DNA for the CDR3 is TGTGCCAGCAGTGTGGGACACAATAATTCACCCCTCCACTTT.

The V and J genes are TRBV20-1 and TRBJ2-7; D may be TRBD2 (5 bases). With 0 bases removed from V and 1 base from J, the gap between germline ends came to 13 bases. CDR3 length equals 15 residues. CDR1 is DFQATT, CDR2 SNEGSKA, per germline (reference sequence). The CDR3 sequence is CSARDSSGYSYEQYF. In DNA form, the CDR3 reads TGCAGTGCTAGAGACTCGAGCGGCTATTCCTACGAGCAGTACTTC.

This clonotype was recorded at least ten times. J is TRBJ2-5 and V is TRBV7-9; 7 bases fit TRBD2. This CDR3 is 16 amino acids long. The J segment lost 5 bases and the V segment lost 1 base, leaving 10 bases of the junction unmatched. Per the germline V gene, CDR1 is SEHNR and CDR2 is FQNEAQ (reference sequence). For the CDR3, the DNA is TGTGCCAGCAGCTTAGTTGGCGGGAGATTGGGGGAGACCCAGTACTTC. Protein product: CASSLVGGRLGETQYF.

The chain employs TRBV30 and TRBJ2-2, with unresolved D. The V and J ends lost 5 bases and 4 bases respectively, with 11 bases between them. The CDR3 totals 13 residues. Germline CDR1 is GTSNPN and CDR2 is SVGIG (reference sequence). CDR3 sequence: CAWGRAGTGELFF. In DNA, the CDR3 is TGTGCCTGGGGCCGGGCCGGCACCGGGGAGCTGTTTTTT. The complete variable domain, with remaining parts taken from reference TRBV30 and TRBJ2-2, reads SQTIHQWPATLVQPVGSPLSLECTVEGTSNPNLYWYRQAAGRGLQLLFYSVGIGQISSEVPQNLSASRPQDRQFILSSKKLLLSDSGFYLCAWGRAGTGELFFGEGSRLTVL.

The genes are TRBV5-1 and TRBJ2-5; D may be TRBD1 (6 bases). The CDR3 runs 17 residues. The ends were cut back, 3 bases at V and 4 bases at J, with 22 bases in the middle. The V gene's germline CDR1 is SGHRS and CDR2 YFSETQ. The CDR3 DNA sequence: TGCGCCAGCAGCTCCCAGGGGTTTGGGGGCGCGAGAGAGACCCAGTACTTC. Translating it yields CASSSQGFGGARETQYF.

This clonotype has just a few counts. This chain joins TRBV5-4 and TRBJ2-1; 9 positions agree with TRBD2. Germline V gives CDR1 SGHNT, CDR2 YYREEE (reference sequence). The CDR3 is 17 residues long. With V trimmed by 3 bases and J by 9 bases, 16 bases remained unmatched. The CDR3 is CASSYPPPGLALSEQFF. In nucleotides, the CDR3 is TGTGCCAGCAGCTACCCCCCCCCGGGACTAGCATTAAGTGAGCAGTTCTTC.

This clonotype has more than one count but fewer than ten. The CDR3 nucleotides read TGTGCCTGGAGTCGAAACAGCCAAGAGACCCAGTACTTC. Translated: CAWSRNSQETQYF. The rearrangement uses TRBV30 and TRBJ2-5; D is unresolved. CDR1 GTSNPN and CDR2 SVGIG come from the germline V gene (reference sequence). This CDR3 is 13 amino acids long. The V gene lost 2 bases and the J gene lost 1 base, with 8 bases spanning the gap.

The chain is built from TRBV18 and TRBJ2-2, with 9 bases lining up with TRBD2. The J segment lost 4 bases and the V segment lost 1 base, leaving 7 bases of the junction unmatched. There are 17 residues in the CDR3. Germline CDR1 is KGHSH and CDR2 is LQKENI. The CDR3 DNA reads TGTGCCAGCTCACCACGGGATAGCGGGAGCATCACCGGGGAGCTGTTTTTT. Encoded protein: CASSPRDSGSITGELFF.

The chain couples TRBV10-3 to TRBJ2-6, with TRBD2 as a possible D gene (7 bases). The CDR3 is 15 residues long. Per the germline V gene, CDR1 is ENHRY and CDR2 is SYGVKD. V lost 2 bases and J lost 5, with 10 bases in between. Written as DNA, the CDR3 is TGTGCCATCAGTGAGGAGGGGGGGAGGGCCAACGTCCTGACTTTC. As protein: CAISEEGGRANVLTF.

This clonotype was counted between two and nine times. CDR3 protein: CASLPAGVGTGELFF. The CDR3, as DNA: TGTGCCAGCCTCCCAGCGGGAGTCGGCACCGGGGAGCTGTTTTTT. J is TRBJ2-2 and V is TRBV6-2 or TRBV6-3; the match to TRBD2 covers 8 bases. Losses at the gene ends were 8 bases for V and 4 bases for J; bases not matched to a gene: 9. In germline, CDR1 is MNHEY, CDR2 SVGEGT. The CDR3 loop spans 15 amino acids.

The chain uses TRBV30 and TRBJ1-2; D is possibly TRBD1 (5 bases). Germline CDR1 and CDR2: GTSNPN and SVGIG (reference sequence). V dropped 4 bases and J dropped 4 bases, with 10 bases sitting between them. This CDR3 has 12 amino acids. DNA for the CDR3: TGTGCCTGGACAGGGAACGCCTATGGCTACACCTTC. It codes for CAWTGNAYGYTF.

The rearrangement joins TRBV24-1 to TRBJ2-5, with TRBD2 identical over 7 bases. This CDR3 spans 14 amino acids. Trimming cost V 4 bases and J 4 bases; bases outside gene matches: 5. Germline V CDR1 and CDR2: KGHDR, SFDVKD. The CDR3 is CATSEAGVPETQYF. The CDR3 DNA reads as TGTGCCACCAGTGAGGCGGGAGTACCAGAGACCCAGTACTTC.

This clonotype was recorded only once. The rearrangement uses TRBV30 and TRBJ1-5, with 9 bases identical to TRBD1. Germline assignment: CDR1 GTSNPN and CDR2 SVGIG (reference sequence). V lost 3 bases and J lost 2; bases outside the gene matches: 11. This CDR3 spans 17 amino acids. The CDR3 loop is CAWSAGTGNGGNQPQHF. The CDR3 bases are TGTGCCTGGAGCGCTGGGACAGGGAACGGAGGCAATCAGCCCCAGCATTTT.

This clonotype has only a few counts. This rearrangement joins TRBV7-9 to TRBJ1-1, with D unresolved. Between the trimmed V and J ends, which lost 4 bases and 5 bases, there was a span of 14 bases. This CDR3 has 14 residues. Germline V lookup: CDR1 SEHNR, CDR2 FQNEAQ (reference sequence). The CDR3 protein is CASSSGSWGTEAFF. The CDR3 DNA sequence: TGTGCCAGCAGCTCGGGGAGTTGGGGAACTGAAGCTTTCTTT.

The CDR3: CASSTWGANYGYTF. CDR3 sequence (DNA): TGTGCCAGCAGTACCTGGGGGGCAAACTATGGCTACACCTTC. The J gene is TRBJ1-2, the V gene TRBV12-3 or TRBV12-4; possibly TRBD1 for D (6 bases). The CDR3 sequence is 14 residues long. V was shortened by 5 bases and J by 2 bases, with 12 bases between the two germline ends.

This clonotype was detected only a few times. This sequence joins TRBV7-9 and TRBJ2-7, with D maybe TRBD2 (5 bases). This CDR3 is 13 amino acids long. Germline V gives CDR1 SEHNR, CDR2 FQNEAQ (reference sequence). The V end lost 4 bases, the J end lost 4 bases, and 11 bases lay between the germline ends. The CDR3 bases are TGTGCCAGCAGCTCCGAGGGCGGGTACGAGCAGTACTTC. The encoded protein is CASSSEGGYEQYF.

Many counts were recorded for this clonotype. The rearrangement uses TRBV12-3 or TRBV12-4 and TRBJ1-2; D unclear. The length of the CDR3 is 16 residues. Deletions cut 0 bases from V and 4 bases from J, with 15 bases between. In nucleotides, the CDR3 is TGTGCCAGCAGTTTAGCCCATAGGAAGGCCCCCTATGGCTACACCTTC. Residues: CASSLAHRKAPYGYTF.

The rearrangement joins TRBV6-6 to TRBJ2-2; 8 nucleotides match TRBD2. The CDR3 is made up of 18 amino acids. From germline, CDR1 is MNHNY and CDR2 SVGAGI (reference sequence). The junction had 11 bases not matched to a gene; V was cut back by 2 bases and J by 3 bases. CDR3 DNA: TGTGCCAGCAGTTACCCCCCCAAAGCGGGAGCCTACACCGGGGAGCTGTTTTTT. It encodes CASSYPPKAGAYTGELFF.

At least ten counts were recorded for this clonotype. J is TRBJ2-5 and V is TRBV28; D gene ambiguous. The CDR3 has 13 residues. Germline V gives CDR1 MDHEN, CDR2 SYDVKM. The V and J ends lost 5 bases and 11 bases respectively, with 18 bases between them. In DNA, the CDR3 is TGTGCCAGCAGTCCCCCCGTACTACATACACAGTACTTC. The encoded protein is CASSPPVLHTQYF.

This clonotype showed up just once. This may be a read error, as it is one base from a much larger clone. The rearrangement links TRBV3-1 to TRBJ1-5; no definite D call. This CDR3 contains 14 residues. Germline values: CDR1 LGHDT, CDR2 YNNKEL (reference sequence). This CDR3 is CPSSQGSGNQPQHF. The CDR3 coding sequence is TGTCCCAGCAGCCAAGGTAGCGGGAATCAGCCCCAGCATTTT.

V gene TRBV2 combines with J gene TRBJ1-1; D is possibly TRBD1 (5 bases). Germline CDR1 SNHLY, CDR2 FYNNEI. The CDR3 totals 14 residues. V was cut by 6 bases and J by 0 bases, with 11 bases left in between. In DNA, the CDR3 is TGTGCCAGCAGGGGGGGAGGGATGAACACTGAAGCTTTCTTT. Translated: CASRGGGMNTEAFF.